The next 4 T cell receptor beta chains were all read from a single sample in a study of response to subunit inactivated influenza vaccine. TCRdb re-analysed the RT-PCR reads in MiXCR, keeping a single row per CDR3 protein. Here the sample spans some 800,000 distinct CDR3 sequences, around 20% being singletons. Sequencing used PBMCs from blood, obtained around 5 days after vaccination. These receptors originate from a man in his fifties or sixties who received an inactivated influenza vaccine.

This clonotype was seen a handful of times. The chain uses TRBV12-3 or TRBV12-4 and TRBJ2-7, with TRBD2 as a possible D gene (5 bases). V gave up 6 bases and J gave up 0 bases, with 18 bases separating them. The CDR3 totals 16 residues. The CDR3 bases are TGTGCCAGCAGCCCCAATCTACTACTAGGCTCCTACGAGCAGTACTTC. Translation: CASSPNLLLGSYEQYF.

V gene TRBV7-2 combines with J gene TRBJ2-4; 7 bases align to TRBD1. Germline V lookup: CDR1 SGHTA, CDR2 FQGNSA. V shed 5 bases, J shed 1 base, and the junction held 11 bases outside the gene matches. The CDR3 is 17 amino acids. CDR3 sequence: CASSERPGQTAKNIQYF. The CDR3 nucleotides are TGTGCCAGCAGCGAGAGGCCGGGACAGACCGCCAAAAACATTCAGTACTTC.

This clonotype was counted ten times or more. The CDR3 loop is CASSLFSTDTQYF. CDR3 DNA: TGTGCCAGCAGTTTGTTCAGCACAGATACGCAGTATTTT. This chain uses TRBV12-3 or TRBV12-4 with TRBJ2-3; D gene uncertain. CDR3 length: 13 residues. The V end lost 3 bases, the J end lost 0 bases, and 4 bases lay between the germline ends.

This clonotype occurred a few times. The chain carries TRBV5-1 and TRBJ2-7; TRBD1 matches at 7 bases. The V and J ends lost 5 bases and 4 bases, in that order; junction bases with no gene match: 6. The length of the CDR3 is 13 residues. Germline V gives CDR1 SGHRS, CDR2 YFSETQ. This chain's CDR3 is CASRPGQRYEQYF. CDR3 nucleotide sequence: TGCGCCAGCAGACCGGGACAGAGATACGAGCAGTACTTC.